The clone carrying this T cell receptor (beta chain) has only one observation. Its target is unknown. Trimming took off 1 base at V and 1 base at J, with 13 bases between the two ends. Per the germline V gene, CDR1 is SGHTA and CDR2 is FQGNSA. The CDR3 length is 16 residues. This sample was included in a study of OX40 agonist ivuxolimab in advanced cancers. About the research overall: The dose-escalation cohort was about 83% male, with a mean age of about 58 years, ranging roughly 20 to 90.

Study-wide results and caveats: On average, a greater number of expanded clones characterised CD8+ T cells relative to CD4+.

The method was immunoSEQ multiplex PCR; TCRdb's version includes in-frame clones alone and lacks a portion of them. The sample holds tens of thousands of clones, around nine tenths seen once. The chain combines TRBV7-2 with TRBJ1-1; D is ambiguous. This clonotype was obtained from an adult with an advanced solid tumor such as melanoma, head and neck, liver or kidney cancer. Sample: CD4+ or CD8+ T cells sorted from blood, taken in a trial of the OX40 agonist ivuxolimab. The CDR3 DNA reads TGTGCCAGCAGCTTAGACGGCCTCCCTCCGAACACTGAAGCTTTCTTT. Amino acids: CASSLDGLPPNTEAFF.